Shown below are 9 T cell receptor beta chains from a single sample sequenced in a study of blood T cell repertoires in COVID-19. Sequencing was performed with immunoSEQ multiplex PCR; in TCRdb, only in-frame clones are kept and a portion is missing. The sample holds some 140,000 clones, approximately 88% seen once. The sample taken for sequencing was PBMCs or T cells enriched from blood (not recorded which). The receptors stem from a man aged 40-50 years with acute COVID-19.

V usage is TRBV19 and J usage is TRBJ2-7; D gene unclear. The germline CDR1 and CDR2 sequences are LNHDA and SQIVND (reference sequence). With 10 bases removed from V and 1 base from J, the gap between germline ends came to 20 bases. CDR3 length: 15 residues. CDR3 sequence: CATQGRGRYSYEQYF. DNA for the CDR3: TGTGCCACCCAAGGCAGAGGCAGATATTCCTACGAGCAGTACTTC.

This clone was detected only a few times. This chain joins TRBV4-3 and TRBJ1-3, with no clear D. V lost 0 bases, J lost 2 bases, and 14 bases lay in between. The CDR3 is 17 amino acids. Germline lookup yields CDR1 LGHNA and CDR2 YSLEER. DNA for the CDR3: TGCGCCAGCAGCCAAGATAGCCAGGAGGTGGCTGGAAACACCATATATTTT. This gives the protein CASSQDSQEVAGNTIYF.

The chain links TRBV16 to TRBJ2-1; TRBD1 might be the D (6 bases). CDR3 size: 13 residues. CDR1 and CDR2 (germline): KGHSY, FQNENV. V was trimmed by 4 bases and J by 6 bases, leaving 10 bases between them. As DNA, the CDR3 is TGTGCCAGCAGCCGACAGGCCTTCAATGAGCAGTTCTTC. Translated: CASSRQAFNEQFF.

The chain joins TRBV19 to TRBJ1-3; D gene uncertain. Deletions cut 3 bases from V and 0 bases from J, with 6 bases between. Germline CDR1 and CDR2: LNHDA and SQIVND (reference sequence). This CDR3 region has 14 residues. For the CDR3, the DNA is TGTGCCAGTAGTATCGTGAGCTCTGGAAACACCATATATTTT. Translation: CASSIVSSGNTIYF. Complete variable domain (other parts from reference TRBV19 and TRBJ1-3): DGGITQSPKYLFRKEGQNVTLSCEQNLNHDAMYWYRQDPGQGLRLIYYSQIVNDFQKGDIAEGYSVSREKKESFPLTVTSAQKNPTAFYLCASSIVSSGNTIYFGEGSWLTVV.

The chain's CDR3 is CASRPTGRETQYF. CDR3 sequence (DNA): TGTGCCAGCAGACCTACAGGGAGAGAGACCCAGTACTTC. The chain joins TRBV6-5 to TRBJ2-5, with D perhaps TRBD1 (6 bases). The CDR3 has 13 amino acids. Trimming took 6 bases from V and 4 from J, leaving 12 bases between them. In germline, CDR1 is MNHEY, CDR2 SVGAGI.

The CDR3 DNA sequence: TGTGCCAGCAGTGCGACTCGTCGGCAGTTCTTC. It codes for CASSATRRQFF. This sequence joins TRBV6-6 and TRBJ2-1; no definite D call. The CDR3 has 11 amino acids. V dropped 5 bases and J dropped 12 bases, with 11 bases sitting between them. Germline loops: CDR1 MNHNY, CDR2 SVGAGI (reference sequence).

The chain uses TRBV19 and TRBJ2-1, with 8 bases lining up with TRBD1. This CDR3 has 14 amino acids. Germline loops: CDR1 LNHDA, CDR2 SQIVND (reference sequence). V was clipped by 6 bases and J by 5 bases; unmatched bases: 6. The CDR3 loop is CASSPGQGNNEQFF. In nucleotides, the CDR3 is TGTGCCAGTAGCCCCGGACAGGGAAACAATGAGCAGTTCTTC.

The chain has TRBV3-1 (or the pseudogene TRBV3-2) and TRBJ1-2; 11 nucleotides line up with TRBD1. Trimming took 5 bases from V and 3 from J; bases not matched to a gene: 11. Germline CDR1 and CDR2: LGHDT and YNNKEL (reference sequence). This CDR3 region has 17 residues. The CDR3 sequence: CASSARGQGARDYGYTF. The CDR3 DNA sequence: TGTGCCAGCAGCGCCCGCGGACAGGGGGCGCGAGACTATGGCTACACCTTC.

This clone was seen a handful of times. This CDR3 is also generated by other DNA sequences in the sample. The CDR3, as DNA: TGTGCCAGTAGTACGCGACAGGGGGGATACGAGCAGTACTTC. Its translation is CASSTRQGGYEQYF. The chain combines TRBV19 with TRBJ2-7; 9 nucleotides line up with TRBD1. Germline V gives CDR1 LNHDA, CDR2 SQIVND (reference sequence). The CDR3 is made up of 14 amino acids. After removal of 4 bases from V and 4 bases from J, the junction contained 5 bases not matched to a gene.